Here is one T cell receptor beta chain with its context. Its antigen has not been determined. Within one base of it there is no much larger clone, and no base qualities were kept. The treatment or condition label corresponds to: randomized to nivolumab then ipilimumab (arm A) or the reverse (arm B). No trial patient had received prior DNA-damaging chemotherapy. On a FACS Aria II flow cytometer, live CD3+CD8+ cells that were negative for CD19 and CD56 were sorted from thawed PBMCs. Samples came from patients with melanoma in CheckMate 064, a randomized, open-label phase II trial of sequential checkpoint blockade. Peripheral blood mononuclear cells were collected by leukapheresis, purified with Ficoll-Paque, and frozen in human serum with 10% DMSO. Immediately after sorting, the purity of the sorted blood CD3+CD8+ cells was confirmed to be >98%, and DNA was then extracted. The immunoSEQ Assay was used to immunosequence TCRbeta CDR3 regions from genomic DNA. Genomic DNA was amplified by bias-controlled multiplex PCR before high-throughput sequencing. Per the authors' processing: To quantify the absolute abundance of each unique TCRbeta CDR3 region, the sequences were collapsed and filtered. Clonality, defined as 1 minus Pielou's evenness, was calculated using productive rearrangements only. A previously published method was used to identify clones with significantly greater frequencies in on-treatment samples than in baseline samples. In its TCRdb copy, this immuneACCESS table keeps in-frame sequences only and misses some clones. Where compared with another copy, unresolved V genes explain less than half of these, and the others have no known cause. The V and J calls and clone size are taken from that table; D and trimming were inferred from the DNA. Recorded for this sample are more than 7,500 clones; 71% of them occurred a single time. In total, the top ten clones hold more than 20% of the sample.

The sample originates from a study of sequential checkpoint blockade in melanoma (dated by TCRdb to the late 2010s). Describing the broader study: Patients were assigned by 1:1 randomization to either first-line nivolumab followed by ipilimumab (arm A) or ipilimumab followed by nivolumab (arm B). Maintenance nivolumab came after each of the two trial sequences. What the authors observed across the whole study: The response-prediction model combining TCR metrics and mutation burden needs validation in larger, independent patient cohorts.

The CDR3 covers 13 residues, taking in both the cysteine and the phenylalanine. Of all the DNA, just the CDR3 is kept, 39 bases in frame from base 1. The germline V gene supplies CDR1 SGHVS and CDR2 FNYEAQ. Here V drops 5 bases and J drops 13 bases, and the junction holds 10 bases not matched to any gene. The clonotype comes from a human donor with melanoma. The sample in question was CD8+ T cells sorted from blood (inferred from file names), obtained from a patient given nivolumab and ipilimumab in sequence. The chain links TRBV7-6 with TRBJ2-1; 8 middle bases align to TRBD2. In nucleotide form, the sequence is TGTGCCAGCAGCCCCCTGGGAGCGGGAGAACAGTTCTTC. The translation is CASSPLGAGEQFF.